This T cell receptor beta chain was observed in a study of T cell repertoires in cytomegalovirus infection. TCRdb called the reads again in MiXCR, with one record for every CDR3 protein. The sample shows fewer than 550,000 distinct CDR3 sequences, 26% of them seen only once. The clonotype originates from a human donor in good health (CMV status not recorded). Some clones in this sample may be carry-over from other donors' samples. Sequencing was done on a sample of PBMCs.

Here the CDR3 reads CASSLRGGPNTGELFF. DNA for the CDR3: TGTGCCAGCAGTTTAAGGGGAGGCCCGAACACCGGGGAGCTGTTTTTT. The chain is built from TRBV28 and TRBJ2-2; TRBD2 is a possible D gene (6 bases). V was clipped by 2 bases and J by 0 bases, with 10 bases between them. CDR1 MDHEN and CDR2 SYDVKM come from the germline V gene. This CDR3 has 16 amino acids.